This T cell receptor beta chain was recovered during a study of T cell repertoires in cytomegalovirus infection. Study context: The public TCR beta signatures pointed to both CMV infection and matching HLA type.

General study results and limits: Ex vivo, HLA-C-restricted CMV-specific TCR beta clonotypes prevailed over the rest of the response. Cumulative public TCR beta family frequency identified CMV carriers with the relevant HLA.

TCRdb re-analysed the reads in MiXCR, keeping a single row per CDR3 protein. The sample has about 490,000 distinct CDR3 sequences; about 11% are singletons. Turning to this clonotype: What it binds is not known.

This TCR was recovered from a human donor in good health (CMV status not recorded). Some clones in this sample may be carry-over from other donors' samples. Sequences were obtained from PBMCs.

The CDR3 sequence is CASSYLRSGAVNIQYF. In DNA, the CDR3 is TGTGCCAGCAGTTATTTGAGAAGCGGTGCGGTAAACATTCAGTACTTC. This chain joins TRBV6-8 and TRBJ2-4, with D possibly TRBD2 on 5 matching bases. The length of the CDR3 is 16 residues. V was pared by 3 bases and J by 6 bases, with 18 bases between. The V gene's germline CDR1 is MNHGY and CDR2 SAAAGT.